The next 14 T cell receptor beta chains were all read from a single sample in a study of T cells in narcolepsy (dated by TCRdb to between 2017 and 2018). Library preparation was by the immunoSEQ multiplex PCR assay. TCRdb limited this immuneACCESS table to in-frame rearrangements with V and J called. A share of clones is missing; checked studies link under half to unresolved V genes, and the rest is unexplained. The sample profile shows about 25,000 clones; about 79% of them were found once. The top ten hold approximately 0.7% of the sample. The sequenced sample was CD45RA- memory CD4+ T cells from PBMCs. The cell subset or site label corresponds to: memory T cells sorted ex vivo from peripheral blood. Source of these receptors: a human donor with narcolepsy.

The rearrangement links TRBV18 to TRBJ1-1; no clear D. This CDR3 has 13 residues. Germline loops: CDR1 KGHSH, CDR2 LQKENI. The V end lost 3 bases, the J end lost 2 bases, and 7 bases lay between the germline ends. Here the CDR3 reads CASSPTLNTEAFF. The CDR3 bases are TGTGCCAGCTCACCGACACTCAACACTGAAGCTTTCTTT.

The chain is built from TRBV19 and TRBJ1-5; a possible D gene is TRBD1 (5 bases). Looked up from germline, CDR1 is LNHDA and CDR2 is SQIVND (reference sequence). The V gene lost 6 bases and the J gene lost 3 bases, with 30 bases spanning the gap. The CDR3 contains 20 residues. The CDR3 loop is CASSLHRDGGTPSLNQPQHF. The CDR3 DNA reads as TGTGCCAGTAGCCTACACCGGGACGGCGGGACCCCTTCTCTCAATCAGCCCCAGCATTTT. Full variable domain (missing parts from reference TRBV19 and TRBJ1-5): DGGITQSPKYLFRKEGQNVTLSCEQNLNHDAMYWYRQDPGQGLRLIYYSQIVNDFQKGDIAEGYSVSREKKESFPLTVTSAQKNPTAFYLCASSLHRDGGTPSLNQPQHFGDGTRLSIL.

This clone was seen a single time. J is TRBJ1-1 and V is TRBV7-9; 8 nucleotides align to TRBD1. From germline, CDR1 is SEHNR and CDR2 FQNEAQ (reference sequence). This CDR3 is 15 amino acids long. V lost 1 base to trimming and J lost 6 bases; unmatched junction nucleotides: 7. The CDR3 here is CASSLDRGKGAEAFF. CDR3 in DNA: TGTGCCAGCAGCTTAGACAGGGGGAAAGGGGCTGAAGCTTTCTTT.

This rearrangement joins TRBV28 to TRBJ2-2; D is undetermined. Trimming cost V 7 bases and J 3 bases, with 9 bases left between them. The CDR3 loop spans 13 amino acids. CDR1 and CDR2 (germline): MDHEN, SYDVKM. The CDR3 sequence: CASIYRDTGELFF. CDR3 in DNA: TGTGCCAGCATTTACAGAGACACCGGGGAGCTGTTTTTT.

The rearrangement uses TRBV30 and TRBJ1-6; D not certain. The CDR3 is 13 amino acids. From germline, CDR1 is GTSNPN and CDR2 SVGIG (reference sequence). Trimming cost V 7 bases and J 7 bases, with 14 bases left between them. CDR3 protein: CASSGEVNSPLHF. The CDR3 coding sequence is TGTGCCTCCAGTGGTGAAGTGAATTCACCCCTCCACTTT.

V gene TRBV5-1 combines with J gene TRBJ1-1, with no clear D. Germline CDR1 SGHRS, CDR2 YFSETQ. The CDR3 runs to 14 residues. Trimming left V 3 bases short and J 1 base short, with 10 bases between. Here the CDR3 DNA reads TGCGCCAGCAGCTCTTGGACCGGGAACACTGAAGCTTTCTTT. This sequence encodes CASSSWTGNTEAFF. The whole variable domain, remainder taken from reference TRBV5-1 and TRBJ1-1, is KAGVTQTPRYLIKTRGQQVTLSCSPISGHRSVSWYQQTPGQGLQFLFEYFSETQRNKGNFPGRFSGRQFSNSRSEMNVSTLELGDSALYLCASSSWTGNTEAFFGQGTRLTVV.

The chain carries TRBV11-2 and TRBJ2-7, with 8 bases lining up with TRBD1. Trimming at V came to 2 bases and at J to 4 bases, leaving 7 bases not matched to a gene. The length of the CDR3 is 15 residues. Germline V gene data show CDR1 as SGHAT and CDR2 as FQNNGV. The CDR3 region has the DNA TGTGCCAGCAGCTTAATGCTGGGACAGGCGTACGAGCAGTACTTC. It encodes CASSLMLGQAYEQYF.

The genes are TRBV19 and TRBJ1-3; D uncertain. The CDR3 sequence is 13 residues long. Trimming stripped 4 bases from V and 4 bases from J, with 8 bases between. Germline CDR1 LNHDA, CDR2 SQIVND (reference sequence). The DNA of the CDR3 is TGTGCCAGTAGTAAAAAAGGAGGAAACACCATATATTTT. Translation gives CASSKKGGNTIYF.

V usage is TRBV1 and J usage is TRBJ2-6. TRBV1 is termed a pseudogene. The CDR3 is 17 residues long. The DNA for the CDR3 is TGCACCAGCAGGGGAAGCTGTGCACAAAGTCGGGCCAACGTCCTGACTTTC. It specifies CTSRGSCAQSRANVLTF.

This clone occurred once. This chain links TRBV25-1 with TRBJ1-5; tentative D call: TRBD1 (6 bases). The CDR3 length is 16 residues. Germline values: CDR1 MGHDK, CDR2 SYGVNS. Trimming pared 4 bases from V and 7 bases from J, leaving 20 bases between. Here the CDR3 reads CASSGHTGKFGQPQHF. CDR3 DNA sequence: TGTGCCAGCAGTGGACATACAGGGAAGTTTGGACAGCCCCAGCATTTT.

Only one count was recorded for this clone. The gene calls are TRBV7-2 and TRBJ1-1; 11 bases fit TRBD1. Trimming at V came to 5 bases and at J to 11 bases, leaving 16 bases not matched to a gene. Germline CDR1 reads SGHTA; CDR2 reads FQGNSA. CDR3 length equals 16 residues. CDR3 DNA: TGTGCCAGCAGCGCCCCACCGGGACAGGGGGGTTGGTCGGCTTTCTTT. Its protein product is CASSAPPGQGGWSAFF.

The chain joins TRBV19 to TRBJ2-3; the match to TRBD2 covers 12 bases. Per germline, CDR1 LNHDA and CDR2 SQIVND (reference sequence). V lost 4 bases, J lost 3 bases, and 14 bases stayed unmatched. The CDR3 has 19 residues. CDR3 sequence reads: CASSRARTSGTPVTDTQYF. For the CDR3, the DNA is TGTGCCAGTAGTAGGGCACGGACTAGCGGGACTCCGGTGACAGATACGCAGTATTTT.

This rearrangement joins TRBV5-1 to TRBJ2-1; 7 nucleotides agree with TRBD2. Looked up from germline, CDR1 is SGHRS and CDR2 is YFSETQ. The CDR3 spans 14 residues. With 2 bases clipped from V and 6 bases from J, the junction kept 5 bases outside the gene matches. CDR3 DNA sequence: TGCGCCAGCAGCTTTCGGGAGGCGGTCAATGAGCAGTTCTTC. Its protein is CASSFREAVNEQFF.

The chain joins TRBV7-8 to TRBJ2-5, with TRBD2 identical over 12 bases. CDR1 is SGHVS and CDR2 is FQNEAQ in the germline V gene. J gave up 2 bases and V 4 bases, and 11 bases lay outside the gene matches. CDR3 size: 18 residues. DNA of the CDR3: TGTGCCAGCAGCTCCAAATTCAGTCTAGCGGGGGGGCAAGAGACCCAGTACTTC. As protein: CASSSKFSLAGGQETQYF.